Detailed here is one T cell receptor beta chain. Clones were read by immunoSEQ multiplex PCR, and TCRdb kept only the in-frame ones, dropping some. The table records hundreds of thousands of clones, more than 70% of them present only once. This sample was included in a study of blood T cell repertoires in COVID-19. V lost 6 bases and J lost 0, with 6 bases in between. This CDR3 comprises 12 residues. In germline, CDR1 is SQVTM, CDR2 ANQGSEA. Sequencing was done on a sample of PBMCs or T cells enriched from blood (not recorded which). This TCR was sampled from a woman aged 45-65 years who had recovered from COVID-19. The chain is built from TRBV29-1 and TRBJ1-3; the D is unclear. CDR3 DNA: TGCAGCGTCCGCAGCTCTGGAAACACCATATATTTT. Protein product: CSVRSSGNTIYF. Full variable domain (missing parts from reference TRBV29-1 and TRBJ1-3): SAVISQKPSRDICQRGTSLTIQCQVDSQVTMMFWYRQQPGQSLTLIATANQGSEATYESGFVIDKFPISRPNLTFSTLTVSNMSPEDSSIYLCSVRSSGNTIYFGEGSWLTVV.